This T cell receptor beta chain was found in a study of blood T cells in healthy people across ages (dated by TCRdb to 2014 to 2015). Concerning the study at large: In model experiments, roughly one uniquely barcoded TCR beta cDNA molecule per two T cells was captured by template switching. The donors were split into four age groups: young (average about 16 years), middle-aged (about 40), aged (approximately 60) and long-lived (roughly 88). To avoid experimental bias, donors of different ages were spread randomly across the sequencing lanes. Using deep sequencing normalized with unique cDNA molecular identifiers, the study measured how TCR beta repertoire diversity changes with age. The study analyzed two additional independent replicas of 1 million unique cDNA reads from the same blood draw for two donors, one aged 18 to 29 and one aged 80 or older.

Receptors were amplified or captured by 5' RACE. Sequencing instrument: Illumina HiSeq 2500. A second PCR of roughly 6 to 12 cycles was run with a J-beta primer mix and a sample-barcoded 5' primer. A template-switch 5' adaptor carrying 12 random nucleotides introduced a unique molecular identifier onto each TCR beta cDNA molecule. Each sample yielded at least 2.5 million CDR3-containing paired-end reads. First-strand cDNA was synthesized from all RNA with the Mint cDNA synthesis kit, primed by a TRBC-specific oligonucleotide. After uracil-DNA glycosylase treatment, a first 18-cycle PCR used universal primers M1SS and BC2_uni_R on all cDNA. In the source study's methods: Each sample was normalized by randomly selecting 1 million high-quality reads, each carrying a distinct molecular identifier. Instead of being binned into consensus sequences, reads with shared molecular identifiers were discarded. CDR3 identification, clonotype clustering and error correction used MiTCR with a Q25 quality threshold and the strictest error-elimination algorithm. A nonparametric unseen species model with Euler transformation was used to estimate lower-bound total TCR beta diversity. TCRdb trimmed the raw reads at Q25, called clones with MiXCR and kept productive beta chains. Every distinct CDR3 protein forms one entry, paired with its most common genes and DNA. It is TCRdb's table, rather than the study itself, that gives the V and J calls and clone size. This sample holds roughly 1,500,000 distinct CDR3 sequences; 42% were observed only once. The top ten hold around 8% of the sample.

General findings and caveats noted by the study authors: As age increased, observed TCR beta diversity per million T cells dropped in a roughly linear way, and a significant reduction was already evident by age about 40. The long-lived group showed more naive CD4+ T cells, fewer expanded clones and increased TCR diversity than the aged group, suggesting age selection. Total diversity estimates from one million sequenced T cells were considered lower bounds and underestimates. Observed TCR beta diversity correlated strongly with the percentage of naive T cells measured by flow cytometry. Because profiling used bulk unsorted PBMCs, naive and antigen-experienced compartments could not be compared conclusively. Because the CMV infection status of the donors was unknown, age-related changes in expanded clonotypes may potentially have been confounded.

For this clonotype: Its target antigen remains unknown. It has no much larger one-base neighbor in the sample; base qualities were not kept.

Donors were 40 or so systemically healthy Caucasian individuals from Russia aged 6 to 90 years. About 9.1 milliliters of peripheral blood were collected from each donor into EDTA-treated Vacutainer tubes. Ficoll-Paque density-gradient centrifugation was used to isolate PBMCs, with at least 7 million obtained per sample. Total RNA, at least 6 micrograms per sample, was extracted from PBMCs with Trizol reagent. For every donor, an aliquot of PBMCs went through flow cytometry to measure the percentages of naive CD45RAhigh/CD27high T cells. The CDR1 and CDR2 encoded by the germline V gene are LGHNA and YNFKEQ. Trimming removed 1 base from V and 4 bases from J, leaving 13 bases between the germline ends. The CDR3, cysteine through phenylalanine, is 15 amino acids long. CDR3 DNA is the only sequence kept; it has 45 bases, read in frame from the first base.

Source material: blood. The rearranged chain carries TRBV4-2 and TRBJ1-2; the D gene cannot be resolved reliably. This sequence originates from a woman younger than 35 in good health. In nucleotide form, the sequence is TGTGCCAGCAGCCAAGGGCCTGCGGTAGGCTATGGCTACACCTTC. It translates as CASSQGPAVGYGYTF.